The text below deals with one TCR beta chain. This entry is derived from a study of blood T cell repertoires in COVID-19. Whole-study context: The samples span acute and convalescent COVID-19 from the United States, Italy and Spain.

In germline, CDR1 is KGHSH, CDR2 LQKENI. The CDR3 spans 16 residues. V lost 3 bases and J lost 4, with 18 bases in between. Assay: immunoSEQ multiplex PCR; the TCRdb copy retains only in-frame clones and omits some. Found here are fewer than 200,000 clones, 80% to 90% of them singletons; the top ten hold roughly 19%. Sequenced material: peripheral blood. This TCR was sampled from a woman aged 70-85 years who had recovered from COVID-19. The genes are TRBV18 and TRBJ2-5; D might be TRBD2 (5 bases). The CDR3 DNA reads as TGTGCCAGCTCACCCGGCGTGGGAGTTATTTCAGAGACCCAGTACTTC. This codes for CASSPGVGVISETQYF.